Below, 26 T cell receptor beta chains from the same sample are listed, as sequenced in a study of cytomegalovirus exposure and HLA in healthy donors. PCR involved 60 Vbeta and 13 Jbeta primers. Using immunoSEQ multiplex PCR, the repertoire was profiled, and TCRdb retains in-frame clones only, with some absent. There are around 130,000 clones in the sample; approximately 72% occur only once, and over 5% lies in the top ten. Material for sequencing was PBMCs. These receptors came from a woman aged 55-70 years in good health and CMV-seronegative.

The table lists this clone with a count of one. V usage is TRBV5-6 and J usage is TRBJ1-2; 7 bases align to TRBD1. V lost 0 bases and J lost 8; bases outside the gene matches: 10. Germline CDR1 SGHDT, CDR2 YYEEEE. The CDR3 is 15 residues long. The CDR3 here is CASSLVGTAVLGYTF. The DNA for the CDR3 is TGTGCCAGCAGCTTGGTGGGGACAGCGGTTTTGGGCTACACCTTC.

As for this clone: The same CDR3 is also encoded by other DNA sequences in this sample. The chain carries TRBV7-9 and TRBJ2-1, with 14 positions matching TRBD2. Germline V gene lookup returns CDR1 SEHNR and CDR2 FQNEAQ (reference sequence). CDR3 length equals 14 residues. V trimming: 5 bases; J trimming: 15 bases; junction bases outside the gene matches: 9. CDR3 residues: CASSPPGLAGGLFF. The CDR3 bases are TGTGCCAGCAGCCCACCCGGACTAGCGGGAGGTCTGTTCTTC.

The genes are TRBV29-1 and TRBJ2-5; TRBD1 matches 7 bases. Germline loops: CDR1 SQVTM, CDR2 ANQGSEA. The trim removed 5 bases at V and 6 bases at J, leaving 6 bases unmatched. The CDR3 contains 12 residues. The CDR3 sequence is CSVHRGRQTQYF. CDR3 nucleotides: TGCAGCGTTCACAGGGGTAGGCAGACCCAGTACTTC.

As to this clone: Germline is not matched at one junction end, which may reflect a read error. This chain links TRBV7-7 with TRBJ1-1; a possible D gene is TRBD1 (5 bases). Germline V gene sequence: CDR1 SSHAT, CDR2 FNYEAQ (reference sequence). The CDR3 covers 13 residues. For the CDR3, the DNA is TGTGCTAGCAGCTTAGACAGCAACACTGAAGCTTTCTTT. Protein: CASSLDSNTEAFF.

J is TRBJ2-1 and V is TRBV5-4, with 11 nucleotides matching TRBD2. The CDR3 sequence is 16 residues long. Germline lookup yields CDR1 SGHNT and CDR2 YYREEE (reference sequence). Germline trimming cut 4 bases from V and 9 bases from J; bases unmatched to any gene: 12. DNA for the CDR3: TGTGCCAGCAGCCCACCAGTAGCGGGGGGGTTGGGTGAGCAGTTCTTC. Translation: CASSPPVAGGLGEQFF.

The chain couples TRBV7-2 to TRBJ2-7; TRBD1 aligns across 9 bases. Germline-derived CDR1 and CDR2 are SGHTA and FQGNSA. The CDR3 extends over 14 amino acids. V shed 5 bases and J 4 bases; nucleotides not matched to a gene: 6. CDR3 residues: CASSTGQGRYEQYF. The CDR3 region has the DNA TGTGCCAGCAGCACCGGACAGGGGAGGTACGAGCAGTACTTC.

Concerning this clone itself: At the DNA level, this CDR3 is encoded by other sequences in the same sample as well. J is TRBJ2-2 and V is TRBV2; possible D gene TRBD1, 5 bases. Trimming shortened V by 7 bases and J by 0 bases, and 9 bases separated the two germline ends. CDR3 length: 14 residues. Germline CDR1 SNHLY, CDR2 FYNNEI. The CDR3 spells CASTRQTNTGELFF. CDR3 nucleotide sequence: TGTGCCAGCACGAGACAGACGAACACCGGGGAGCTGTTTTTT.

The rearrangement joins TRBV5-4 to TRBJ2-3, with 14 bases aligning to TRBD2. Germline trimming cut 4 bases from V and 3 bases from J; bases unmatched to any gene: 4. The germline V gene has CDR1 SGHNT and CDR2 YYREEE (reference sequence). CDR3 length: 16 amino acids. The CDR3, as DNA: TGTGCCAGCAGCCCTGGACTAGCGGGGGGAACAGATACGCAGTATTTT. Amino acids: CASSPGLAGGTDTQYF.

CDR3 amino acids: CASSQTRPDEQFF. For the CDR3, the DNA is TGTGCCAGCAGCCAGACTAGACCCGATGAGCAGTTCTTC. J is TRBJ2-1 and V is TRBV6-1; TRBD2 is a possible D gene (6 bases). Germline values: CDR1 MNHNS, CDR2 SASEGT. The CDR3 spans 13 residues. The V and J ends lost 6 bases and 8 bases respectively, with 14 bases between them.

This sequence joins TRBV19 and TRBJ2-6; D perhaps matches TRBD2 (5 bases). The V end lost 5 bases, the J end lost 0 bases, and 11 bases lay between the germline ends. This CDR3 contains 16 residues. Per the germline V gene, CDR1 is LNHDA and CDR2 is SQIVND (reference sequence). CDR3 loop: CASSGGFISGANVLTF. The CDR3 nucleotides are TGTGCCAGTAGTGGAGGCTTCATCTCTGGGGCCAACGTCCTGACTTTC.

In the case of this clone: This sample includes further DNA sequences coding for the same CDR3. This chain joins TRBV6-5 and TRBJ1-1; 7 bases map to TRBD1. The CDR3 contains 14 residues. Unmatched junction bases numbered 6, after V lost 5 bases and J lost 3 bases. Germline V gene sequence: CDR1 MNHEY, CDR2 SVGAGI. CDR3 in DNA: TGTGCCAGCAGTCGACAGGGCGGCGACACTGAAGCTTTCTTT. As protein: CASSRQGGDTEAFF.

This chain links TRBV2 with TRBJ1-2; possible D gene TRBD1, 5 bases. This CDR3 region has 14 residues. The V and J ends lost 7 bases and 4 bases respectively, with 16 bases between them. CDR1 and CDR2 (germline): SNHLY, FYNNEI. Here the CDR3 reads CASTQGDGPYGYTF. Written as DNA, the CDR3 is TGTGCCAGCACGCAGGGCGACGGTCCCTATGGCTACACCTTC.

The rearrangement joins TRBV7-9 to TRBJ1-1, with D possibly TRBD1 on 6 matching bases. The CDR3 loop spans 15 amino acids. V was shortened by 2 bases and J by 3 bases, with 13 bases between the two germline ends. Germline values: CDR1 SEHNR, CDR2 FQNEAQ (reference sequence). Written as DNA, the CDR3 is TGTGCCAGCAGCTTAACAGGACAGTCGGACACTGAAGCTTTCTTT. This encodes CASSLTGQSDTEAFF.

V usage is TRBV9 and J usage is TRBJ2-1, with a weak D call TRBD2 (6 bases). With 3 bases removed from V and 6 bases from J, the gap between germline ends came to 13 bases. The CDR3 consists of 14 residues. The germline V gene has CDR1 SGDLS and CDR2 YYNGEE. The CDR3 region has the DNA TGTGCCAGCAGCGACGGGACTGACGGCAATGAGCAGTTCTTC. It codes for CASSDGTDGNEQFF. Filled out from reference TRBV9 and TRBJ2-1, the complete variable domain reads DSGVTQTPKHLITATGQRVTLRCSPRSGDLSVYWYQQSLDQGLQFLIQYYNGEERAKGNILERFSAQQFPDLHSELNLSSLELGDSALYFCASSDGTDGNEQFFGPGTRLTVL.

The CDR3 is CAISTAPYNEQFF. The CDR3 DNA reads as TGTGCCATCTCTACAGCACCCTACAATGAGCAGTTCTTC. The V gene is TRBV10-3, the J gene TRBJ2-1, with D unclear. Germline lookup yields CDR1 ENHRY and CDR2 SYGVKD. The V and J ends lost 8 bases and 2 bases respectively, with 10 bases between them. The CDR3 runs to 13 residues.

This clone was seen a single time. The chain couples TRBV11-2 to TRBJ2-1; unclear D gene. The CDR3 consists of 13 residues. Trimming took 1 base from V and 7 from J, leaving 8 bases between them. The germline V gene encodes CDR1 SGHAT and CDR2 FQNNGV. The CDR3 loop reads CASSLVRQNEQFF. The CDR3 coding sequence is TGTGCCAGCAGCTTAGTTCGTCAGAATGAGCAGTTCTTC.

The chain uses TRBV4-3 and TRBJ2-1, with 8 bases fitting TRBD2. With 4 bases clipped from V and 1 base from J, the junction kept 12 bases outside the gene matches. The CDR3 sequence is 18 residues long. Germline V gene sequence: CDR1 LGHNA, CDR2 YSLEER. The CDR3 reads CASSPAPGLGFSYNEQFF. CDR3 coding DNA: TGCGCCAGCAGCCCCGCTCCGGGACTAGGGTTTTCCTACAATGAGCAGTTCTTC.

This chain joins TRBV6-5 and TRBJ1-2; unclear D gene. CDR1 and CDR2 from the germline V gene are MNHEY and SVGAGI. V lost 4 bases and J lost 3, with 9 bases in between. The CDR3 runs to 13 residues. DNA of the CDR3: TGTGCCAGCAGTTCCCCGGTTGACTATGGCTACACCTTC. Residues: CASSSPVDYGYTF.

This chain links TRBV29-1 with TRBJ2-7; 8 bases match TRBD2. J gave up 5 bases and V 1 base, and 4 bases lay outside the gene matches. The CDR3 loop spans 13 amino acids. CDR1 SQVTM and CDR2 ANQGSEA come from the germline V gene. The CDR3 DNA sequence: TGCAGCGTTGAAGGAGCGGGAGCCCACGAGCAGTACTTC. This translates into CSVEGAGAHEQYF.

There are a few counts of this clone. The chain employs TRBV7-2 and TRBJ2-7; D perhaps matches TRBD2 (7 bases). The germline V gene encodes CDR1 SGHTA and CDR2 FQGNSA. The CDR3 is 14 residues long. Trimming took off 4 bases at V and 4 bases at J, with 14 bases between the two ends. DNA of the CDR3: TGTGCCAGCAGCTCTAGGGGGGGCGGGTACGAGCAGTACTTC. It specifies CASSSRGGGYEQYF.

The CDR3 spells CASSSNNEQFF. The DNA of the CDR3 is TGTGCCAGCAGTTCCAACAATGAGCAGTTCTTC. The chain joins TRBV6-5 to TRBJ2-1; D remains ambiguous. Trimming pared 4 bases from V and 5 bases from J, leaving 3 bases between. This CDR3 contains 11 residues. Per the germline V gene, CDR1 is MNHEY and CDR2 is SVGAGI.

This clone has a handful of counts. The chain is built from TRBV27 and TRBJ1-4; TRBD1 is a possible D gene (6 bases). The CDR3 is made up of 13 amino acids. V lost 4 bases to trimming and J lost 5 bases, with 8 bases between them. Germline-derived CDR1 and CDR2 are MNHEY and SMNVEV (reference sequence). CDR3 nucleotides: TGTGCCAGCAGTTACAGGGCCAATGAAAAACTGTTTTTT. Its protein is CASSYRANEKLFF.

This clone was detected only once. V usage is TRBV25-1 and J usage is TRBJ2-3; 9 nucleotides align to TRBD2. Germline-derived CDR1 and CDR2 are MGHDK and SYGVNS. V lost 1 base, J lost 1 base, and 6 bases stayed unmatched. CDR3 length equals 17 residues. The CDR3 DNA reads as TGTGCCAGCAGTGAATCCCTCTTAGCGGGAGGCACAGATACGCAGTATTTT. This encodes CASSESLLAGGTDTQYF.

This clone has a handful of counts. This specimen includes other DNA sequences encoding the same CDR3. The chain links TRBV7-2 to TRBJ1-1, with TRBD1 identical over 8 bases. The CDR3 is made up of 15 amino acids. The germline CDR1 and CDR2 sequences are SGHTA and FQGNSA. The V gene end was trimmed by 4 bases and the J gene end by 1 base; junction bases not matched to a gene: 5. In nucleotides, the CDR3 is TGTGCCAGCAGCTCCGGACAGGGTGGGAACACTGAAGCTTTCTTT. Protein sequence: CASSSGQGGNTEAFF.

V usage is TRBV18 and J usage is TRBJ1-1; 8 nucleotides agree with TRBD1. J was trimmed by 6 bases and V by 4 bases; bases with no gene match: 4. CDR1 and CDR2 (germline): KGHSH, LQKENI. The CDR3 extends over 13 amino acids. The CDR3 DNA reads TGTGCCAGCTCACAGGACAGGGTCGCTGAAGCTTTCTTT. It translates to CASSQDRVAEAFF.

This clone has only one observation. This chain connects TRBV7-2 to TRBJ2-3; the D gene is possibly TRBD2 (5 bases). This CDR3 region has 14 residues. Germline V lookup: CDR1 SGHTA, CDR2 FQGNSA. V lost 1 base, J lost 6 bases, and 11 bases lay in between. The CDR3: CASSLEGALDTQYF. The CDR3 DNA reads TGTGCCAGCAGCTTAGAGGGAGCCCTTGATACGCAGTATTTT.